A few counts support the clone carrying this T cell receptor beta chain. Libraries were prepared by immunoSEQ multiplex PCR; TCRdb keeps only in-frame clonotypes and omits some of them. This sample yields 13,000 or so clones, of which roughly 35% are seen a single time; around 1.1% belongs to the top ten. The source of the sample is a study of graft-versus-host responses after intestinal transplantation. Study information: The transplants performed in recipients were multivisceral, liver-intestinal, or isolated intestinal.

Study-wide points: Declining HvG levels early post-transplant were linked to peak circulating GvH clone levels.

A sort after the reaction isolated proliferating CFSE-low CD3+CD4+ and CD3+CD8+ responders. The CDR3 is 12 amino acids. Trimming cost V 8 bases and J 5 bases, with 12 bases left between them. The V gene's germline CDR1 is ENHRY and CDR2 SYGVKD. The sequence derives from a human patient who received an intestinal transplant. The chain is built from TRBV10-3 and TRBJ1-1, with a weak D call TRBD1 (6 bases). This specimen was alloreactive CD4+ T cells from a mixed lymphocyte reaction culture, taken before intestinal transplant. Stated subset: CFSE-low proliferating T cells sorted from roughly 6-day pre-transplant mixed lymphocyte reaction (GvH or HvG direction). The CDR3 sequence: CAISLGATEAFF. The CDR3 DNA sequence: TGTGCCATCTCCCTGGGGGCAACTGAAGCTTTCTTT.